This is a list of T cell receptor beta chains from one sample in a study of technical replicates of blood from a handful of donors. Repertoires were generated with immunoSEQ multiplex PCR, while TCRdb's copy carries only in-frame clones and drops some. The sample lists about 67,000 clones, under 98% occurring once. Specimen: T cells isolated from PBMCs. The receptors stem from a human donor in good health. Both conserved end residues are part of each CDR3.

CDR3aa,j_gene,v_gene
CASSFGQGNYGYTF,TRBJ1-2,TRBV6-5
CASSFRAGKNTGELFF,TRBJ2-2,TRBV11-3
CASSPSESVYGYTF,TRBJ1-2,TRBV7-9
CASSPSGGGYEQYF,TRBJ2-7,TRBV27
CASRSSRTDYEKLFF,TRBJ1-4,TRBV7-8
CASKAGGDTQYF,TRBJ2-3,TRBV11-1
CASSFGTDTQYF,TRBJ2-3,TRBV5-1
CAVQDATNEKLFF,TRBJ1-4,TRBV28
CASRAGERYEQYF,TRBJ2-7,TRBV10-2
CSGQTGSRYEQYF,TRBJ2-7,TRBV29-1
CASMGRSYEQYF,TRBJ2-7,TRBV7-9
CAIMGDNEDEQYF,TRBJ2-7,TRBV10-3
CASSQELTGVNGYTF,TRBJ1-2,TRBV6-5
CASNPWGGGTDTQYF,TRBJ2-3,TRBV27
CSAGLASNEQFF,TRBJ2-1,TRBV29-1
CASSDRENTEAFF,TRBJ1-1,TRBV18
CASSVAFRDSEAFF,TRBJ1-1,TRBV9
CASSYSGGGSYEQYF,TRBJ2-7,TRBV6-5
CASRAGGNEQFF,TRBJ2-1,TRBV19
CASSSQGGGQPQHF,TRBJ1-5,TRBV6-6
CASSPRGSPADTQYF,TRBJ2-3,TRBV11-2
CASSAPSGSTYNEQFF,TRBJ2-1,TRBV5-1
CASSEPLHEQYF,TRBJ2-7,TRBV2
CAISGGAGGTDTQYF,TRBJ2-3,TRBV10-3
CASSWTSGYEQYF,TRBJ2-7,TRBV19
CASSVGAGATGANVLTF,TRBJ2-6,TRBV9
CASSLFSSDEQYF,TRBJ2-7,TRBV27
CASSPDGGRTYGYTF,TRBJ1-2,TRBV5-1
CASGRQGAHQPQHF,TRBJ1-5,TRBV6-5
CASSQVGADEKLFF,TRBJ1-4,TRBV4-1